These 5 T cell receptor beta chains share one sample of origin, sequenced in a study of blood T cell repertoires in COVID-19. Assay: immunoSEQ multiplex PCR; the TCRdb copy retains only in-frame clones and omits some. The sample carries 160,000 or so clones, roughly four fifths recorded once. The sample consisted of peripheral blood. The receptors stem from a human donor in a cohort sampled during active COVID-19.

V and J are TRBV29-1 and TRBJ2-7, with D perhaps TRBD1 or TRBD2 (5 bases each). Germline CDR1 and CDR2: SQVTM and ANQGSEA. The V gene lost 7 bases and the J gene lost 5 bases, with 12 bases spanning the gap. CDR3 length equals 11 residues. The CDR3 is CSAGRRDEQYF. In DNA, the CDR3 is TGCAGCGCGGGACGCCGGGACGAGCAGTACTTC.

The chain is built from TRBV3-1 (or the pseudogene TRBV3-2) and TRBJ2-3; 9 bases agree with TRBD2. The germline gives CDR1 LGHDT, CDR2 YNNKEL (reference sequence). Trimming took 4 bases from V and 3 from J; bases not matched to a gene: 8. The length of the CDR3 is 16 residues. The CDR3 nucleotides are TGTGCCAGCAGCCGCGGGCTAGCGGGGAGAACAGATACGCAGTATTTT. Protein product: CASSRGLAGRTDTQYF.

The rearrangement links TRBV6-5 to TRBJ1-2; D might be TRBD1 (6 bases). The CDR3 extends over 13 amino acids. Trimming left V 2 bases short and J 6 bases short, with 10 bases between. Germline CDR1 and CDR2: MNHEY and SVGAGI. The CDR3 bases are TGTGCCAGCAGTTACGCCAGGGGAAATGGCTACACCTTC. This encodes CASSYARGNGYTF.

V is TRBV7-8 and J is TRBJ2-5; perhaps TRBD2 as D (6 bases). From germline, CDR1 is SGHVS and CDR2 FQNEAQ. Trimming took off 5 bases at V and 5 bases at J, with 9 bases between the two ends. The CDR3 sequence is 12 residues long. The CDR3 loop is CASSPSGETQYF. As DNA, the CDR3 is TGTGCCAGCAGCCCCAGCGGGGAGACCCAGTACTTC.

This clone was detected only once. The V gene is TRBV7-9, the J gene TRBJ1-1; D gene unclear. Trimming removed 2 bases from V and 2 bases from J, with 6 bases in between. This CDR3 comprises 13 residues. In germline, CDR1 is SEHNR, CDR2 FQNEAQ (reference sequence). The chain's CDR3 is CASSLQINTEAFF. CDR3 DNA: TGTGCCAGCAGCTTACAGATCAACACTGAAGCTTTCTTT.